This T cell receptor beta chain was recovered during a study of cytotoxic CD8 clonotypes in ibrutinib-treated CLL. The study's findings and limits: Pretreatment clonality was elevated relative to age-matched healthy donors and paralleled circulating CD8+ T-cell counts.

CDR3 size: 15 residues. Losses at the gene ends were 4 bases for V and 3 bases for J; bases not matched to a gene: 4. Per the germline V gene, CDR1 is SGHRS and CDR2 is YFSETQ. In regard to this clone: Its antigen remains unidentified.

The protocol was immunoSEQ multiplex PCR, while the TCRdb copy is restricted to in-frame clones and leaves out a portion. The repertoire holds tens of thousands of clones, roughly two thirds seen once, with around an eighth in the top ten. The receptor's source is a human donor with chronic lymphocytic leukemia. Sequencing used PBMCs, obtained after 12 months of ibrutinib treatment. The chain uses TRBV5-1 and TRBJ2-7, with 13 bases that match TRBD2. CDR3 bases: TGCGCCAGCAGCACCAGACTAGCGGGAGGCTACGAGCAGTACTTC. Protein product: CASSTRLAGGYEQYF.